What follows is one T cell receptor beta chain and its context. As yet, its antigen is unknown. The data derive from a study of T cell responses to AZD1222 COVID-19 vaccine. The wider study: Pooled samples include second doses given at about 4 or 12 weeks. General study findings and limits: Spike-specific TCR breadth and depth were elevated following two AZD1222 doses. The sample set comprised mostly white British donors with more females, and clonal diversity was possibly underestimated.

The method was immunoSEQ multiplex PCR; TCRdb's version includes in-frame clones alone and lacks a portion of them. The sample consists of fewer than 200,000 clones, 90% of them appearing once. Trimming removed 0 bases at V and 6 bases at J, with 16 bases between. Germline-derived CDR1 and CDR2 are LGHNA and YNFKEQ. CDR3 length equals 16 residues. The chain is built from TRBV4-2 and TRBJ2-3; tentatively, D is TRBD2 (6 bases). The starting material was peripheral blood, obtained on day 0 of AZD1222 vaccination. The sequence was collected from an adult in good health. CDR3 protein: CASSQDQSGLPDTQYF. The CDR3 DNA follows: TGTGCCAGCAGCCAAGATCAAAGCGGGCTCCCCGATACGCAGTATTTT.